The entry below gives a single TCR beta chain sequence along with its context. This CDR3 is built from 15 residues. Germline loops: CDR1 SGHRS, CDR2 YFSETQ. The ends were cut back, 4 bases at V and 0 bases at J, with 13 bases in the middle. This sample was taken from a study of blood T cell repertoires in COVID-19. TCRdb keeps only in-frame clones here, not all; method: immunoSEQ multiplex PCR. The sample holds 200,000 to 300,000 clones; 75% to 85% are singletons and the top ten take 9.5% to 15%. This TCR was sampled from a woman in her sixties with active or convalescent COVID-19. The chain has TRBV5-1 and TRBJ2-5; a possible D gene is TRBD1 (5 bases). The sequencing input was peripheral blood. The CDR3 nucleotides are TGCGCCAGCAGCAACAACGTAGGGGACCAAGAGACCCAGTACTTC. It is translated as CASSNNVGDQETQYF.